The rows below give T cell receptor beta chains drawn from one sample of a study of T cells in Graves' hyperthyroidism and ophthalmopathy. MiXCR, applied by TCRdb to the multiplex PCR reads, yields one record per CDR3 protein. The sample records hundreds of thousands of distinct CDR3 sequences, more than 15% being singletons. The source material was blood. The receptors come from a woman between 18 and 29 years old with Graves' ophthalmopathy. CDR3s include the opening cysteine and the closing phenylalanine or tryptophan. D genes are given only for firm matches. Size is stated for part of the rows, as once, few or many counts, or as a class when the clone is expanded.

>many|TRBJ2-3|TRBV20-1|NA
TGCAGTGCTTCCCACACAGATACGCAGTATTTT
CSASHTDTQYF
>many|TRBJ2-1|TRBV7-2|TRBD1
TGTGCCAGCAGCTCTACCTCAGGGGGCCGATACAATGAGCAGTTCTTC
CASSSTSGGRYNEQFF
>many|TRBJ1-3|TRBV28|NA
TGTGCCAGCAGTACATCTGGGACTAGGGGAAACACCATATATTTT
CASSTSGTRGNTIYF
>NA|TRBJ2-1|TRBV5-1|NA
TGCGCCAGCAGCCCGACAGTGCCTTCCTCAGAGCAGTTCTTC
CASSPTVPSSEQFF
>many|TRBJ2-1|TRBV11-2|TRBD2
TGTGCCAGCAGCTCCCGTGAGCATAGCGGGAGGGCGGATGAGCAGTTCTTC
CASSSREHSGRADEQFF
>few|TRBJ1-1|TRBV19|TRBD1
TGTGCCAGTAGTAGGCGCCCGGACAGGGAGGGGACTGAAGCTTTCTTT
CASSRRPDREGTEAFF
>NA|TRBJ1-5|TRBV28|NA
TGTGCCAGCAGCTCCCCTGGCGGGTGGAGCAATCAGCCCCAGCATTTT
CASSSPGGWSNQPQHF
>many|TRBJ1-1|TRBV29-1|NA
TGCAGCGTTGAAGGGCGGCTTTCTAACACTGAAGCTTTCTTT
CSVEGRLSNTEAFF
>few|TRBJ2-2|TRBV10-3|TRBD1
TGTGCCATCAGCCGATCAGGGGGCGACACCGGGGAGCTGTTTTTT
CAISRSGGDTGELFF
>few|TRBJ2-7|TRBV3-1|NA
TGTGCCAGCAGCCAAGTTGTGAGTGGCGAGCAGTACTTC
CASSQVVSGEQYF
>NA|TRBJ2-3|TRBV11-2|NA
TGTGCCAGCAGCTTAGATCCTAGATTCACAGATACGCAGTATTTT
CASSLDPRFTDTQYF
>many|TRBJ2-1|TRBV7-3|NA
TGTGCCAGCAGTAGGGACCACCTAGGGGAGCAGTTCTTC
CASSRDHLGEQFF
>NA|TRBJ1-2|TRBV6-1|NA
TGTGCCAGCAGTTACGGGCCGTTGGCGGGCTACACCTTC
CASSYGPLAGYTF
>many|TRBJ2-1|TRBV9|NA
TGTGCCAGCAGCGTGACCGCCCTGAGCTCCTACAATGAGCAGTTCTTC
CASSVTALSSYNEQFF
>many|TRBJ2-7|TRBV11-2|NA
TGTGCCAGCAGTACGGATGGGACCTACGAGCAGTACTTC
CASSTDGTYEQYF
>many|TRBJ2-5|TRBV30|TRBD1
TGTGCCTGGAGAAGGCAGGGGGCAGAGACCCAGTACTTC
CAWRRQGAETQYF
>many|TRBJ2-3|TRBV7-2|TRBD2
TGTGCCAGCAGCCTCCTTCGACTAGCGGGAGGGGCAGATACGCAGTATTTT
CASSLLRLAGGADTQYF
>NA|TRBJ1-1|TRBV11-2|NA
TGTGCCAGCAGCTTACAAAATACAGGGAACGCTTTCTTT
CASSLQNTGNAFF
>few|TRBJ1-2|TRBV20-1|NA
TGCAGTGCTAGTAAGGCCACTAACTATGGCTACACCTTC
CSASKATNYGYTF